This TCR beta chain was retrieved from a study of T cells expressing NK-cell markers (dated by TCRdb to between 2020 and 2021). Describing the broader study: Roughly 8 donors provided sorted CD3+CD56+NKG2C+, CD3+CD56+NKG2C- and CD3+CD56-NKG2C+ T-cell subsets, whose TCR beta-chain repertoires were profiled. Of the eight sequenced donors, seven were found to be HCMV-seropositive and one was found to be HCMV-seronegative. All eight donors whose samples were sequenced were randomly selected healthy volunteers, three of them men and five women. Sequencing of the libraries produced 2 x 150 bp reads on Illumina HiSeq 2000/2500, MiSeq or NextSeq.

Of note for this clonotype: Its binding antigen is unknown.

A commercial ELISA kit detecting HCMV-specific IgG in serum was used to determine HCMV serostatus. Peripheral blood mononuclear cells were isolated from blood by Ficoll density gradient centrifugation. The instrument was an Illumina HiSeq 2000. TCR beta cDNA libraries were prepared using 5'RACE template switching, which introduced a universal primer site and unique molecular identifiers. Priming for cDNA synthesis came from the TCR beta constant segment, and two successive PCR amplification steps followed. The authors' pipeline ran thus. MIGEC was used to demultiplex reads and group the reads by UMI, and MiTCR was used to assemble and quantify clonotypes. Only TCR cDNA sequences supported by at least two reads were kept to exclude erroneous sequences. The tcR package was used for downstream repertoire analysis, with clonotypes matched between fractions based on CDR3 nucleotide sequence plus V segment. VDJmatch was used to annotate antigen specificity against VDJdb, with one amino acid substitution in CDR3 permitted. Reads reprocessed by TCRdb are summarized as one entry per CDR3 protein sequence, and DNA is absent. The V and J calls follow TCRdb's processing rather than the paper's. The sample table gives about 380,000 distinct CDR3 sequences. The ten biggest clones cover roughly 5.4% of the sample.

Here is what the overall study found, with its caveats: In a handful of donors, the dominant CD3+CD56+NKG2C+ clonotypes ranked among the top 10 CD8+ clonotypes, making up about 1.0-8% of CD8+ T cells. Whether the expanded NKG2C-expressing T cell clones were specific for HCMV antigens was left unclear. Those dominant clonotypes were again the most abundant among CD3+CD56-NKG2C+ cells in several donors, at about 28.3-65%.

This receptor was identified in a man aged 18 to 69 in good health. Sample: blood T cells: a sorted CD56 or NKG2C T cell subset, CD4+ or CD8+ T cells, or bulk PBMC T cells (not recorded which).

CDR3 region: CASSPRGQGTSNTEAFF. Recombination connected TRBV18 to TRBJ1-1; TCRdb's D call of TRBD1 is untestable without DNA. From the cysteine up to the phenylalanine, the CDR3 has a length of 17 residues. DNA for this receptor is not on file. CDR1 and CDR2 (KGHSH, LQKENI) derive from the germline V gene.